This T cell receptor (beta chain) comes out of a study of cytomegalovirus exposure and HLA in healthy donors. About the research overall: Of the donors genotyped, approximately 430 in all, about 81% fell in the Caucasian-associated ancestry cluster. Study results and limitations: CMV serostatus was the only recorded immune exposure for donors.

The CDR3 runs 15 residues. CDR1 and CDR2 from the germline V gene are SQVTM and ANQGSEA. Trimming removed 5 bases at V and 3 bases at J, with 17 bases between. As for this clone: The antigen remains undetermined.

60 Vbeta and 13 Jbeta primers were used in PCR. Generated by immunoSEQ multiplex PCR, the TCRdb table keeps only in-frame clones and is missing some. The sample has tens of thousands of clones; 55% to 70% are singletons. The V gene is TRBV29-1, the J gene TRBJ2-1; D might be TRBD1 (6 bases). The receptor was derived from a boy younger than 18 in good health and CMV-seropositive. The sequencing sample was made of PBMCs. This chain's CDR3 is CSVSSHRAIYNEQFF. In DNA form, the CDR3 reads TGCAGCGTTTCATCCCACAGGGCTATCTACAATGAGCAGTTCTTC.